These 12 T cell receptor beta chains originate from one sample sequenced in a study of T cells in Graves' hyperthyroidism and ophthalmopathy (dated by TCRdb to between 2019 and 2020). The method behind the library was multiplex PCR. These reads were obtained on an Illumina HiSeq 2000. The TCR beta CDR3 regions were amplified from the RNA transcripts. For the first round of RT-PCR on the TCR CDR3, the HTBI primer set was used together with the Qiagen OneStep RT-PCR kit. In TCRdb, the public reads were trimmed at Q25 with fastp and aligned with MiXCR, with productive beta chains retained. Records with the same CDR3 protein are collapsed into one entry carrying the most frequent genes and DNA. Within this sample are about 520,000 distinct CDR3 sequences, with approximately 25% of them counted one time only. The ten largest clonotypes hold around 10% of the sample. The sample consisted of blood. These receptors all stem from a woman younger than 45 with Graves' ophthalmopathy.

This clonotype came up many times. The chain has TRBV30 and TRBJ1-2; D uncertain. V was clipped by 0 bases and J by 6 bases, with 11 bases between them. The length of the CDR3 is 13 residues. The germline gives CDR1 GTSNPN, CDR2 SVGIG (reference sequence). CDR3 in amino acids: CAWSVKRGDGYTF. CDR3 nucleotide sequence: TGTGCCTGGAGTGTAAAGAGAGGAGATGGCTACACCTTC.

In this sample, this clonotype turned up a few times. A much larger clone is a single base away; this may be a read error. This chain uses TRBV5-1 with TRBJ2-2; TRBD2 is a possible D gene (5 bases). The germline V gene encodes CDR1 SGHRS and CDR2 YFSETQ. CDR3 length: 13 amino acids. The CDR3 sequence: CASSLDLTGELCF. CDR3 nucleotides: TGCGCCAGCAGCCTCGACTTAACCGGGGAGCTGTGTTTT.

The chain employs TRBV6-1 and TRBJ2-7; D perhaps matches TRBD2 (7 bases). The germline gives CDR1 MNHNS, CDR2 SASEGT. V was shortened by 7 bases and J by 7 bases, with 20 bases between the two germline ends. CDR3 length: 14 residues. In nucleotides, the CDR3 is TGTGCCAGCACCTCGAGGGGGGGGGGCTTTGAGCAGTACTTC. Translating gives CASTSRGGGFEQYF.

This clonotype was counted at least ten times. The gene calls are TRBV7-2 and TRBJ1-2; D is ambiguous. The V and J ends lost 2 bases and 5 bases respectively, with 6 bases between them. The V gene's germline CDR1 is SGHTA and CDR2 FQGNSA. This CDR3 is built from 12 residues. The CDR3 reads CASSLYGYGYTF. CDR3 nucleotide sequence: TGTGCCAGCAGCTTATACGGGTATGGCTACACCTTC. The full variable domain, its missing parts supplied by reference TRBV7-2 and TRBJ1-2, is GAGVSQSPSNKVTEKGKDVELRCDPISGHTALYWYRQSLGQGLEFLIYFQGNSAPDKSGLPSDRFSAERTGGSVSTLTIQRTQQEDSAVYLCASSLYGYGYTFGSGTRLTVV.

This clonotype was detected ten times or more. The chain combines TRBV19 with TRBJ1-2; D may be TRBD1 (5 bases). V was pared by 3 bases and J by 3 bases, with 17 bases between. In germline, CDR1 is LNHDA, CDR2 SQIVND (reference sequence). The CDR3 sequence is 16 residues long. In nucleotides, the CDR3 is TGTGCCAGTAGTATCGTTTTCCTCGAGACAGACTATGGCTACACCTTC. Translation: CASSIVFLETDYGYTF. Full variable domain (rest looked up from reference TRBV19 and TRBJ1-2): DGGITQSPKYLFRKEGQNVTLSCEQNLNHDAMYWYRQDPGQGLRLIYYSQIVNDFQKGDIAEGYSVSREKKESFPLTVTSAQKNPTAFYLCASSIVFLETDYGYTFGSGTRLTVV.

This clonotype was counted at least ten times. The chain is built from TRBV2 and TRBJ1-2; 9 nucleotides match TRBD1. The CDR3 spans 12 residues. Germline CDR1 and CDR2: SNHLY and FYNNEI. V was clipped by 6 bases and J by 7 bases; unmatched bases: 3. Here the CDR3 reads CASSMGQGGYTF. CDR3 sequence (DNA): TGTGCCAGCAGCATGGGACAGGGTGGCTACACCTTC.

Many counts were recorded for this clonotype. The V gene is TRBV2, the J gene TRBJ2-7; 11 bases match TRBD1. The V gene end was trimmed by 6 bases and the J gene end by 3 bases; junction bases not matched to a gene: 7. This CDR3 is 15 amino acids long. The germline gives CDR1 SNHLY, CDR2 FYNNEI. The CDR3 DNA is TGTGCCAGCAGGGGGGGACAGGGGGATTTCTACGAGCAGTACTTC. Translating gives CASRGGQGDFYEQYF.

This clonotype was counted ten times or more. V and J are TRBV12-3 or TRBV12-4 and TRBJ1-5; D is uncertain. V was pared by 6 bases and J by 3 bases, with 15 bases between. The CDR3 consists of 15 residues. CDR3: CASSLAVSPNQPQHF. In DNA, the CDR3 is TGTGCCAGCAGCTTGGCGGTCAGCCCCAATCAGCCCCAGCATTTT.

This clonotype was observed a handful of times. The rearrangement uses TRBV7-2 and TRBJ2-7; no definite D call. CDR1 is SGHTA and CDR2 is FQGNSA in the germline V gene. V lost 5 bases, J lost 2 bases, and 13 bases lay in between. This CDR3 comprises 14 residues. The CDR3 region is CASSPSLTTYEQYF. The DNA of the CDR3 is TGTGCCAGCAGCCCCTCCCTTACCACCTACGAGCAGTACTTC.

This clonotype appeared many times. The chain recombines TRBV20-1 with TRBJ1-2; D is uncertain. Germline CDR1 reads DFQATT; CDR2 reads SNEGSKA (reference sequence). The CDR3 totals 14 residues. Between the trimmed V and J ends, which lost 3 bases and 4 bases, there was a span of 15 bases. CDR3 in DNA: TGCAGTGCTAGGGAGGGAAGGGCCGTCTATGGCTACACCTTC. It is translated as CSAREGRAVYGYTF.

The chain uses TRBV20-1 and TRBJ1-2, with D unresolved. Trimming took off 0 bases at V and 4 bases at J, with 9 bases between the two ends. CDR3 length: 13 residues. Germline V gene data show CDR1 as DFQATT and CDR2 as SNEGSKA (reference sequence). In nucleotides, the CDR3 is TGCAGTGCTAGAGATAACAGCCCCTATGGCTACACCTTC. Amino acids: CSARDNSPYGYTF.

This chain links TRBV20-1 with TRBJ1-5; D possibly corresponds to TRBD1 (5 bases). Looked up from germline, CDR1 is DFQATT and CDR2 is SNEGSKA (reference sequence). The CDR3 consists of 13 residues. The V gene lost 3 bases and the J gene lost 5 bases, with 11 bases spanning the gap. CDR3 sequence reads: CSARGQADQPQHF. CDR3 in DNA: TGCAGTGCTAGGGGGCAAGCCGATCAGCCCCAGCATTTT.